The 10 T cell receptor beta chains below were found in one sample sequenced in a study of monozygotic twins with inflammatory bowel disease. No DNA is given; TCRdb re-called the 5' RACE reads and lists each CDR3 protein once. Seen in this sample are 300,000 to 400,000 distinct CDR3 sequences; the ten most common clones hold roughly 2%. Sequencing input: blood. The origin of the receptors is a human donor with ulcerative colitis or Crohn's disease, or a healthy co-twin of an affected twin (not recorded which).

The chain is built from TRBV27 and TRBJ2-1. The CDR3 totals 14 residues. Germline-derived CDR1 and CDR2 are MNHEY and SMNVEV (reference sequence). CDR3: CASADRSSYNEQFF.

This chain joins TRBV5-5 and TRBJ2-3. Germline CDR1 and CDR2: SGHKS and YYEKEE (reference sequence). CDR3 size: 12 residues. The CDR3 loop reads CASSLAIDSQYF.

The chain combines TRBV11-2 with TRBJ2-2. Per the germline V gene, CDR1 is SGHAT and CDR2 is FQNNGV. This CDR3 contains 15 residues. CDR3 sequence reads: CASSLDPSNTGELFF.

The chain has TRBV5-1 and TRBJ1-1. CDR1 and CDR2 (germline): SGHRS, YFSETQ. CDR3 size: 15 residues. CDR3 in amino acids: CASSPGRVGSTEAFF.

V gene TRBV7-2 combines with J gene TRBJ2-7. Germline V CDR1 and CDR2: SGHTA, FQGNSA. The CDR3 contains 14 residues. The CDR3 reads CASSLRQGSYEQYF.

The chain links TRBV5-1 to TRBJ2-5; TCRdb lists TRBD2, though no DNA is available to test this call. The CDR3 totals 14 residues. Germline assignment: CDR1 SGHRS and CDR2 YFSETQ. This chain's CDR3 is CASSTRGAQETQYF.

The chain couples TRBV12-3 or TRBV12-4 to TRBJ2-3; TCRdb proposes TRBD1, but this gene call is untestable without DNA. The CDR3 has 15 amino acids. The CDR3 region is CASSRQGPGVDTQYF.

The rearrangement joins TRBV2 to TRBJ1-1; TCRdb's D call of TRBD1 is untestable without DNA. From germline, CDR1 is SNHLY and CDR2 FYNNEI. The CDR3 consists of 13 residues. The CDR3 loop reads CASRYRGQTEAFF. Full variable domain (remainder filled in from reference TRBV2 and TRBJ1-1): EPEVTQTPSHQVTQMGQEVILRCVPISNHLYFYWYRQILGQKVEFLVSFYNNEISEKSEIFDDQFSVERPDGSNFTLKIRSTKLEDSAMYFCASRYRGQTEAFFGQGTRLTVV.

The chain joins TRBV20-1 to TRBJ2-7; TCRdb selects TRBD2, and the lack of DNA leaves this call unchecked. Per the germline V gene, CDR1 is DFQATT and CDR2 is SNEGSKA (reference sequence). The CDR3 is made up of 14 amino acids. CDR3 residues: CSARPLSISYEQYF.

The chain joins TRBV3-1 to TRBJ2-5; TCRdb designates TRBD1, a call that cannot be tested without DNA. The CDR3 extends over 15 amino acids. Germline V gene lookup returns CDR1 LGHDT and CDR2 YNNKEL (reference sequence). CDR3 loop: CASSQTVSSRATQYF.